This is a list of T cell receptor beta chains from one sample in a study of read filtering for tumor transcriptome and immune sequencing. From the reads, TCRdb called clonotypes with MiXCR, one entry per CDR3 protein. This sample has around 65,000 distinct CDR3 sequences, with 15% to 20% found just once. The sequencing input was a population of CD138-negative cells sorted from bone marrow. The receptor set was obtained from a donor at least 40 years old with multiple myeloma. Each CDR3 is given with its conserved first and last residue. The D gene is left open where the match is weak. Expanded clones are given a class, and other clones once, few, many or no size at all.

CDR3aa: CASSATGVFYEQYF; CDR3nt: TGCGCCAGCAGCGCGACAGGAGTCTTCTACGAGCAGTACTTC; v_gene: TRBV5-1; abundance: many; d_gene: -; j_gene: TRBJ2-7
CDR3aa: CAISEGREQETQYF; CDR3nt: TGTGCCATCAGTGAGGGGAGAGAACAAGAGACCCAGTACTTC; v_gene: TRBV10-3; abundance: many; d_gene: -; j_gene: TRBJ2-5
CDR3aa: CSTPGKGTDTQYF; CDR3nt: TGCAGTACACCAGGAAAGGGCACAGATACGCAGTATTTT; v_gene: TRBV20-1; abundance: many; d_gene: -; j_gene: TRBJ2-3
CDR3aa: CASSSTGTGKPEAFF; CDR3nt: TGTGCCAGCAGTTCGACCGGGACAGGGAAACCTGAAGCTTTCTTT; v_gene: TRBV28; abundance: many; d_gene: TRBD1; j_gene: TRBJ1-1
CDR3aa: CASSSPGVLSYF; CDR3nt: TGTGCCAGCAGCAGCCCGGGGGTTTTGTCGTACTTC; v_gene: TRBV28; abundance: many; d_gene: -; j_gene: TRBJ2-7
CDR3aa: CSAIMTNSYEQYF; CDR3nt: TGCAGTGCGATAATGACTAACTCCTACGAGCAGTACTTC; v_gene: TRBV20-1; abundance: many; d_gene: -; j_gene: TRBJ2-7
CDR3aa: CSVYIDGRRGEQYF; CDR3nt: TGCAGCGTTTACATCGACGGGCGGCGGGGCGAGCAGTACTTC; v_gene: TRBV29-1; abundance: many; d_gene: -; j_gene: TRBJ2-7
CDR3aa: CASSLLGTGYNEQFF; CDR3nt: TGCGCCAGCAGCTTGTTGGGGACTGGTTACAATGAGCAGTTCTTC; v_gene: TRBV5-1; abundance: many; d_gene: -; j_gene: TRBJ2-1
CDR3aa: CASSFPGVSYEQYF; CDR3nt: TGTGCCAGCAGCTTTCCCGGGGTATCCTACGAGCAGTACTTC; v_gene: TRBV7-9; abundance: many; d_gene: -; j_gene: TRBJ2-7
CDR3aa: CASSPGLSTDTQYF; CDR3nt: TGCGCCAGCAGCCCGGGACTAAGCACAGATACGCAGTATTTT; v_gene: TRBV5-1; abundance: many; d_gene: TRBD2; j_gene: TRBJ2-3
CDR3aa: CASRPELQLSGSYNEQFF; CDR3nt: TGTGCCAGCAGACCGGAATTACAGCTTAGCGGGTCCTACAATGAGCAGTTCTTC; v_gene: TRBV7-6; abundance: many; d_gene: TRBD2; j_gene: TRBJ2-1
CDR3aa: CASSPPDRREKLFF; CDR3nt: TGTGCCAGCAGCCCACCGGACCGACGGGAAAAACTGTTTTTT; v_gene: TRBV12-3/TRBV12-4; abundance: many; d_gene: -; j_gene: TRBJ1-4
CDR3aa: CASSLAVTSGQETQYF; CDR3nt: TGCGCCAGCAGCTTGGCCGTGACTAGCGGACAAGAGACCCAGTACTTC; v_gene: TRBV5-1; abundance: many; d_gene: TRBD2; j_gene: TRBJ2-5
CDR3aa: CASSFIPSGRGDEQFF; CDR3nt: TGCGCCAGCAGCTTCATCCCTAGCGGGAGAGGGGATGAGCAGTTCTTC; v_gene: TRBV5-1; abundance: many; d_gene: TRBD2; j_gene: TRBJ2-1
CDR3aa: CASSLRQGPNYEQYF; CDR3nt: TGCGCCAGCAGCCTAAGACAGGGGCCCAACTACGAGCAGTACTTC; v_gene: TRBV5-1; abundance: many; d_gene: TRBD1; j_gene: TRBJ2-7
CDR3aa: CASSQGVARSYEQYF; CDR3nt: TGCGCCAGCAGCCAAGGGGTGGCTAGGTCCTACGAGCAGTACTTC; v_gene: TRBV4-1; abundance: many; d_gene: -; j_gene: TRBJ2-7
CDR3aa: CASSLGDYRDNEQFF; CDR3nt: TGCGCCAGCAGCTTGGGGGACTATAGGGACAATGAGCAGTTCTTC; v_gene: TRBV5-1; abundance: many; d_gene: TRBD2; j_gene: TRBJ2-1
CDR3aa: CASSSDGLAGADTQYF; CDR3nt: TGCGCCAGCAGCTCGGACGGACTAGCGGGCGCAGATACGCAGTATTTT; v_gene: TRBV5-1; abundance: few; d_gene: TRBD2; j_gene: TRBJ2-3
CDR3aa: CASSLDSIPNNEQFF; CDR3nt: TGTGCCAGCAGCTTAGATAGCATCCCAAACAATGAGCAGTTCTTC; v_gene: TRBV7-8; abundance: many; d_gene: -; j_gene: TRBJ2-1
CDR3aa: CASSSYRTGGANTEAFF; CDR3nt: TGTGCCAGCAGTTCCTATCGGACAGGGGGAGCGAACACTGAAGCTTTCTTT; v_gene: TRBV6-1; abundance: few; d_gene: TRBD1; j_gene: TRBJ1-1
CDR3aa: CASSYGQGQPQHF; CDR3nt: TGTGCCAGCAGCTATGGACAGGGCCAGCCCCAGCATTTT; v_gene: TRBV7-3; abundance: -; d_gene: TRBD1; j_gene: TRBJ1-5
CDR3aa: CASSLIPREQVYEQYF; CDR3nt: TGTGCCAGCAGCTTAATTCCCAGGGAGCAAGTCTACGAGCAGTACTTC; v_gene: TRBV5-4; abundance: many; d_gene: -; j_gene: TRBJ2-7
CDR3aa: CASSLAGGPAYEQYF; CDR3nt: TGTGCCAGCAGTTTAGCGGGAGGGCCCGCCTACGAGCAGTACTTC; v_gene: TRBV6-5; abundance: many; d_gene: TRBD2; j_gene: TRBJ2-7
CDR3aa: CSAPTGGPSTGELFF; CDR3nt: TGCAGTGCCCCGACCGGGGGGCCGAGCACCGGGGAGCTGTTTTTT; v_gene: TRBV20-1; abundance: -; d_gene: -; j_gene: TRBJ2-2
CDR3aa: CASTYGLGGMNTEAFF; CDR3nt: TGTGCCAGCACTTACGGGCTCGGAGGGATGAACACTGAAGCTTTCTTT; v_gene: TRBV6-2/TRBV6-3; abundance: many; d_gene: -; j_gene: TRBJ1-1
CDR3aa: CASSSNTGELFF; CDR3nt: TGTGCCAGCAGCTCAAATACCGGGGAGCTGTTTTTT; v_gene: TRBV7-9; abundance: many; d_gene: -; j_gene: TRBJ2-2
CDR3aa: CASTPERNQPQHF; CDR3nt: TGTGCCAGCACTCCCGAGAGGAATCAGCCCCAGCATTTT; v_gene: TRBV6-1; abundance: few; d_gene: -; j_gene: TRBJ1-5
CDR3aa: CASSLVSGSYNGQLF; CDR3nt: TGTGCCAGCAGCTTAGTAAGCGGGTCCTACAATGGGCAGCTCTTC; v_gene: TRBV7-9; abundance: -; d_gene: -; j_gene: TRBJ2-1
CDR3aa: CAWMYGGRPTGELFF; CDR3nt: TGTGCCTGGATGTACGGCGGGAGGCCCACCGGGGAGCTGTTTTTT; v_gene: TRBV30; abundance: -; d_gene: TRBD2; j_gene: TRBJ2-2
CDR3aa: CASRVGYNNAKLFF; CDR3nt: TGTGCCAGCAGAGTGGGTTATAATAATGCAAAACTGTTTTTT; v_gene: TRBV28; abundance: -; d_gene: -; j_gene: TRBJ1-4
CDR3aa: CASSQRGLRNTGELFF; CDR3nt: TGCGCCAGCAGCCAAAGGGGGTTGAGGAACACCGGGGAGCTGTTTTTT; v_gene: TRBV4-1; abundance: -; d_gene: -; j_gene: TRBJ2-2
CDR3aa: CASSLGRQPTMGYTF; CDR3nt: TGTGCCAGCAGTTTGGGGAGACAGCCCACTATGGGCTACACCTTC; v_gene: TRBV28; abundance: many; d_gene: -; j_gene: TRBJ1-2
CDR3aa: CSARDGVVYEQYF; CDR3nt: TGCAGTGCTAGAGATGGGGTGGTCTACGAGCAGTACTTC; v_gene: TRBV20-1; abundance: few; d_gene: -; j_gene: TRBJ2-7
CDR3aa: CASSWTSGIYNEQFF; CDR3nt: TGTGCCAGCAGCTGGACTAGCGGGATTTACAATGAGCAGTTCTTC; v_gene: TRBV7-2; abundance: medium-sized; d_gene: TRBD2; j_gene: TRBJ2-1
CDR3aa: CASRDRSRGPNTGELFF; CDR3nt: TGTGCCAGCAGAGACAGGAGCCGCGGACCTAACACCGGGGAGCTGTTTTTT; v_gene: TRBV6-1; abundance: many; d_gene: -; j_gene: TRBJ2-2
CDR3aa: CASSMGSVETQYF; CDR3nt: TGTGCCAGCTCAATGGGCAGCGTGGAGACCCAGTACTTC; v_gene: TRBV18; abundance: many; d_gene: -; j_gene: TRBJ2-5
CDR3aa: CASSVTGLNQPQHF; CDR3nt: TGTGCCAGCAGCGTGACAGGGCTCAATCAGCCCCAGCATTTT; v_gene: TRBV25-1; abundance: many; d_gene: TRBD1; j_gene: TRBJ1-5
CDR3aa: CASSLVGQGNHEQYF; CDR3nt: TGTGCCAGCAGCTTGGTGGGACAGGGGAATCACGAGCAGTACTTC; v_gene: TRBV5-4; abundance: -; d_gene: TRBD1; j_gene: TRBJ2-7
CDR3aa: CASSLSRSTEAFF; CDR3nt: TGTGCCAGCAGTTTATCGAGAAGTACTGAAGCTTTCTTT; v_gene: TRBV27; abundance: many; d_gene: -; j_gene: TRBJ1-1
CDR3aa: CASRDTSGVTDTQYF; CDR3nt: TGTGCCAGCAGGGATACTAGCGGGGTCACAGATACGCAGTATTTT; v_gene: TRBV12-3/TRBV12-4; abundance: many; d_gene: TRBD2; j_gene: TRBJ2-3
CDR3aa: CASGLAGASYNEQFF; CDR3nt: TGTGCCAGCGGACTAGCGGGAGCTTCCTACAATGAGCAGTTCTTC; v_gene: TRBV2; abundance: many; d_gene: TRBD2; j_gene: TRBJ2-1
CDR3aa: CASSLGGRIQETQYF; CDR3nt: TGCGCCAGCAGCTTGGGAGGACGGATCCAAGAGACCCAGTACTTC; v_gene: TRBV5-1; abundance: many; d_gene: -; j_gene: TRBJ2-5
CDR3aa: CSAGSFSHEQYF; CDR3nt: TGCAGTGCGGGTAGTTTTAGTCACGAGCAGTACTTC; v_gene: TRBV20-1; abundance: many; d_gene: -; j_gene: TRBJ2-7
CDR3aa: CSVGISGANVLTF; CDR3nt: TGCAGCGTTGGTATCTCTGGGGCCAACGTCCTGACTTTC; v_gene: TRBV29-1; abundance: many; d_gene: -; j_gene: TRBJ2-6
CDR3aa: CASSLGESYEQHF; CDR3nt: TGTGCCAGCAGCTTGGGTGAGTCCTACGAGCAGCACTTC; v_gene: TRBV5-1; abundance: -; d_gene: -; j_gene: TRBJ2-7
CDR3aa: CATSDTVGNEAFF; CDR3nt: TGTGCCACCAGTGACACGGTTGGCAATGAAGCTTTCTTT; v_gene: TRBV24-1; abundance: many; d_gene: -; j_gene: TRBJ1-1
CDR3aa: CASSLDGTAYNEQFF; CDR3nt: TGTGCCAGCAGCTTGGACGGGACAGCCTACAATGAGCAGTTCTTC; v_gene: TRBV5-5; abundance: many; d_gene: TRBD1; j_gene: TRBJ2-1
CDR3aa: CSVETVTSGELFF; CDR3nt: TGCAGCGTGGAGACTGTGACGTCCGGGGAGCTGTTTTTT; v_gene: TRBV29-1; abundance: many; d_gene: -; j_gene: TRBJ2-2
CDR3aa: CASSPDGGADTDTQYF; CDR3nt: TGTGCCAGCAGCCCCGACGGGGGGGCAGACACAGATACGCAGTATTTT; v_gene: TRBV7-2; abundance: many; d_gene: TRBD2; j_gene: TRBJ2-3
CDR3aa: CASSPGGRGYTF; CDR3nt: TGTGCCAGCAGCCCAGGGGGAAGAGGCTACACCTTC; v_gene: TRBV3-1; abundance: many; d_gene: TRBD1; j_gene: TRBJ1-2
CDR3aa: CASSPQGNEQFF; CDR3nt: TGTGCCAGCTCACCACAGGGTAATGAGCAGTTCTTC; v_gene: TRBV18; abundance: many; d_gene: -; j_gene: TRBJ2-1
CDR3aa: CASSRDQAGPFVTDTQYF; CDR3nt: TGCGCCAGCAGCCGGGACCAAGCGGGGCCTTTCGTTACAGATACGCAGTATTTT; v_gene: TRBV4-1; abundance: many; d_gene: TRBD2; j_gene: TRBJ2-3